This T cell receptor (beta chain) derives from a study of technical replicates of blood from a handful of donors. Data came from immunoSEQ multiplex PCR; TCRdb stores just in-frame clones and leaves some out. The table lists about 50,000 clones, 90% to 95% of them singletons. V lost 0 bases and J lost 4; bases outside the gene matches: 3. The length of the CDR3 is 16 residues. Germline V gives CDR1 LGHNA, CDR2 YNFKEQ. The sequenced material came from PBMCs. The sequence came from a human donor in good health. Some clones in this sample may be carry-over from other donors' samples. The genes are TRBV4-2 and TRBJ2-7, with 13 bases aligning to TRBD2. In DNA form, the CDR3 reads TGTGCCAGCAGCCAAGATTGGACTAGCGGGAGTTACGAGCAGTACTTC. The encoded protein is CASSQDWTSGSYEQYF.